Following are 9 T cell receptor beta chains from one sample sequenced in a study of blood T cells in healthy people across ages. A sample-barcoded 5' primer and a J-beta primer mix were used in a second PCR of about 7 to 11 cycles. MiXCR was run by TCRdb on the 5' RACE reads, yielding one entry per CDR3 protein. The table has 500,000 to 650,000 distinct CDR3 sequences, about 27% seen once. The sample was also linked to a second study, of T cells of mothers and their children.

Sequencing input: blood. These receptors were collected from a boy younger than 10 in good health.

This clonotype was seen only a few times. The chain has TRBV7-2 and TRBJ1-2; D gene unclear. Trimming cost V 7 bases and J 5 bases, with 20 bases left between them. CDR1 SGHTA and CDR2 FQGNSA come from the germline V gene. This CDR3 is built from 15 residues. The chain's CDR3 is CASTPIPKDLYGYTF. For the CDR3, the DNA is TGTGCCAGCACCCCCATCCCCAAAGACTTGTATGGCTACACCTTC.

The chain's CDR3 is CASSLSTGDIQYF. DNA of the CDR3: TGCGCCAGCAGCTTGAGCACGGGCGACATTCAGTACTTC. The V gene is TRBV5-1, the J gene TRBJ2-4; D uncertain. V lost 1 base, J lost 8 bases, and 10 bases lay in between. Germline-derived CDR1 and CDR2 are SGHRS and YFSETQ. CDR3 length: 13 residues.

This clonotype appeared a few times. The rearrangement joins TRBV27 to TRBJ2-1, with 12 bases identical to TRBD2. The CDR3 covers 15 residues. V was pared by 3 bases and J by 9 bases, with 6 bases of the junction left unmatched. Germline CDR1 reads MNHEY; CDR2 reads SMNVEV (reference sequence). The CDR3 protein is CASSLTSGSFSEQFF. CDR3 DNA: TGTGCCAGCAGTTTGACTAGCGGGAGTTTTAGTGAGCAGTTCTTC.

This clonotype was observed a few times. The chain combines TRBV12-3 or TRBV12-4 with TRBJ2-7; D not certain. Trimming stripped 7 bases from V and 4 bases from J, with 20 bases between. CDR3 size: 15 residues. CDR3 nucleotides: TGTGCCAGCACCTTAGGGAACACCCCCGGATACGAGCAGTACTTC. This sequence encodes CASTLGNTPGYEQYF.

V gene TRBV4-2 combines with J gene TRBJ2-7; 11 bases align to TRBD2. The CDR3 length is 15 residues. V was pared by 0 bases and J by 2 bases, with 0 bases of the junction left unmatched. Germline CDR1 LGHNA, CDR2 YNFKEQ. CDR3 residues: CASSQELAGAYEQYF. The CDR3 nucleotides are TGTGCCAGCAGCCAAGAACTAGCGGGGGCCTACGAGCAGTACTTC.

This CDR3 is CASSSPSGVAGEQYF. CDR3 nucleotides: TGTGCCAGCAGTTCACCCTCAGGGGTAGCGGGCGAGCAGTACTTC. The V and J genes are TRBV12-3 or TRBV12-4 and TRBJ2-7; maybe TRBD2 (7 bases). V dropped 4 bases and J dropped 6 bases, with 19 bases sitting between them. This CDR3 is 15 amino acids long.

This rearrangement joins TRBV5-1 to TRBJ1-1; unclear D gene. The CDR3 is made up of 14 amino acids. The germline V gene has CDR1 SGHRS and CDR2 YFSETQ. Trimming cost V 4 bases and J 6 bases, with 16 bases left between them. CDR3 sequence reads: CASSAGLTNPEAFF. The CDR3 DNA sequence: TGCGCCAGCAGCGCGGGCCTGACTAACCCTGAAGCTTTCTTT.

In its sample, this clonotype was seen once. The chain's CDR3 is CSAREGGAIGYTF. Written as DNA, the CDR3 is TGCAGTGCTAGAGAGGGGGGGGCCATTGGCTACACCTTC. This chain links TRBV20-1 with TRBJ1-2; D might be TRBD1 (6 bases). Germline CDR1 reads DFQATT; CDR2 reads SNEGSKA (reference sequence). Trimming pared 0 bases from V and 7 bases from J, leaving 12 bases between. This CDR3 spans 13 amino acids.

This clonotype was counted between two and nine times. This CDR3 reads CASVAGGSTGELFF. The CDR3 nucleotides read TGTGCCAGCGTAGCGGGAGGAAGCACCGGGGAGCTGTTTTTT. The chain has TRBV19 and TRBJ2-2, with 10 positions matching TRBD2. This CDR3 region has 14 residues. Germline CDR1 is LNHDA and CDR2 is SQIVND (reference sequence). J lost 4 bases, V lost 9 bases, and 5 bases had no gene match.